These T cell receptor beta chains were read from a single sample in a study of blood T cell repertoires in COVID-19. The protocol was immunoSEQ multiplex PCR, while the TCRdb copy is restricted to in-frame clones and leaves out a portion. Here the sample spans about 150,000 clones, about 80% being singletons. Sequencing used peripheral blood. Receptors originate from a man aged 55 to 70 with acute or convalescent COVID-19. Each CDR3 is given with its conserved first and last residue. D genes are given only for firm matches. Size is stated for part of the rows, as once, few or many counts, or as a class when the clone is expanded.

>NA|TRBV27|TRBJ1-1|NA
CASSFRKNTEAFF
>NA|TRBV2|TRBJ2-7|NA
CASSDRVLGEQYF
>NA|TRBV4-2|TRBJ2-1|TRBD2
CASSQVIAGPTYNEQFF
>once|TRBV6-1|TRBJ2-5|NA
CASSEDPHPRETQYF
>NA|TRBV12-3/TRBV12-4|TRBJ1-1|NA
CASSLERRQAFF
>NA|TRBV6-1|TRBJ2-2|TRBD2
CASSEAGGQVSGELFF
>few|TRBV3-1/TRBV3-2|TRBJ1-6|NA
CASSLLWLPLHF
>NA|TRBV7-3|TRBJ2-1|NA
CASSLSSGNEQFF
>NA|TRBV7-9|TRBJ2-7|NA
CASLSGDSYEQYF
>once|TRBV5-1|TRBJ1-2|NA
CASSDGTGYTF
>NA|TRBV27|TRBJ1-5|NA
CASRPAGSNQPQHF
>NA|TRBV5-8|TRBJ2-6|TRBD2
CASSGTSLSGANVLTF
>NA|TRBV4-2|TRBJ1-2|TRBD1
CASSQDTGVNGYTF
>NA|TRBV3-1/TRBV3-2|TRBJ2-7|NA
CASSQEPGSYEQYF
>NA|TRBV10-3|TRBJ1-2|TRBD1
CAISGRTGNGGSYGYTF
>NA|TRBV5-8|TRBJ1-5|NA
CASGGNQPQHF
>NA|TRBV9|TRBJ1-2|TRBD1
CASSVGGTGVYGYTF
>NA|TRBV6-6|TRBJ1-6|NA
CASSSRSPSPNSPLHF
>NA|TRBV4-1|TRBJ1-2|TRBD1
CASSQQPGQGIYTF
>NA|TRBV30|TRBJ1-2|TRBD1
CAWSPTGSGYTF
>NA|TRBV28|TRBJ1-2|NA
CASSIRGVLYGYTF
>NA|TRBV18|TRBJ2-3|TRBD2
CASSLRTSGNRDTQYF
>NA|TRBV19|TRBJ1-4|TRBD1
CASSTGTGPNEKLFF
>NA|TRBV4-1|TRBJ1-5|TRBD1
CASSQERGGTDSNQPQHF
>few|TRBV9|TRBJ1-2|TRBD1
CASSRGPIGTGYGYTF
>NA|TRBV15|TRBJ1-4|NA
CATSLSITGEKLFF
>NA|TRBV7-2|TRBJ1-6|TRBD1
CASSGAGTGGSPLHF
>NA|TRBV6-6|TRBJ1-1|NA
CASRSLNTEAFF
>NA|TRBV5-5|TRBJ1-2|NA
CASSLTGQTYGYTF
>NA|TRBV30|TRBJ1-6|NA
CAGTQGGNSPLHF
>NA|TRBV11-1|TRBJ1-1|TRBD1
CASSLFVGQGNQGAFF
>NA|TRBV19|TRBJ2-7|TRBD2
CASAGGRTANEQYF
>NA|TRBV7-6|TRBJ2-5|NA
CASSPVGLAVGEETQYF
>once|TRBV10-3|TRBJ1-5|NA
CAISESEFSNQPQHF
>NA|TRBV19|TRBJ1-5|NA
CASSATDRNQPQHF
>NA|TRBV4-2|TRBJ1-2|NA
CASSQGNNYGYTF
>NA|TRBV6-4|TRBJ2-3|TRBD2
CASSLTSGGPQYF
>NA|TRBV19|TRBJ1-6|NA
CASSLPYNSPLHF
>NA|TRBV6-2/TRBV6-3|TRBJ2-7|TRBD2
CASSGQAGGPYEQYF
>NA|TRBV7-6|TRBJ1-2|NA
CASSLEQNYGYTF
>NA|TRBV6-5|TRBJ1-2|NA
CASSYSWGAVDYGYTF
>NA|TRBV6-6|TRBJ1-2|NA
CASSYNSPAVYGYTF
>NA|TRBV28|TRBJ1-5|TRBD1
CASRTGQAWQPQHF
>NA|TRBV24-1|TRBJ2-3|NA
CATSDTYTDTQYF
>once|TRBV7-3|TRBJ2-1|TRBD1
CASSLQTGGTHEQFF
>NA|TRBV12-5|TRBJ2-6|NA
CASGLPPSTLAF
>NA|TRBV9|TRBJ2-1|TRBD2
CASSVTSGYNEQFF
>NA|TRBV7-3|TRBJ2-7|TRBD2
CASSFSGNGEQYF